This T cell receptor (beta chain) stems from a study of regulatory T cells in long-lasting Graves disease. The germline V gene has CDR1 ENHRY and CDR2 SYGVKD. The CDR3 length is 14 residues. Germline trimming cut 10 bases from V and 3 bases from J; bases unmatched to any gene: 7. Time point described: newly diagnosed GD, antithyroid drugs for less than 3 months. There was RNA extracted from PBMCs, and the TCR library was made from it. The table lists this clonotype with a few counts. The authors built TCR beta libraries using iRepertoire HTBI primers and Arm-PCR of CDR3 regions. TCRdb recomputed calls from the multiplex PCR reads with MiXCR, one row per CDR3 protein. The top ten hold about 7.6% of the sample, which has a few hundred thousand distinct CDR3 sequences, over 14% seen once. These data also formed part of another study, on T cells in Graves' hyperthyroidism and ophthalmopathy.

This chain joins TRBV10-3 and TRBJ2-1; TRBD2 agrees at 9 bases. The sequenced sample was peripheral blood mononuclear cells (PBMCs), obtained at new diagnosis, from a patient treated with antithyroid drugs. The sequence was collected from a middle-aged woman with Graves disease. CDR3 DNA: TGTGCCACCGATAGCGGGAGTAGCTACAATGAGCAGTTCTTC. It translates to CATDSGSSYNEQFF.